The next 30 T cell receptor beta chains were all read from a single sample in a study of OX40 agonist ivuxolimab in advanced cancers. Some clones are missing from TCRdb's copy, which holds only in-frame ones; the method was immunoSEQ multiplex PCR. The data contain some 11,000 clones, roughly 80% of them seen just once; the ten biggest clones take up roughly 34%. The source was CD4+ or CD8+ T cells sorted from blood, collected in a trial of the OX40 agonist ivuxolimab. The receptor source for this set is an adult with an advanced solid tumor such as melanoma, head and neck, liver or kidney cancer.

This chain uses TRBV10-3 with TRBJ1-1; D gene ambiguous. The V end was cut by 3 bases, the J end by 5 bases, with 4 bases between. CDR1 ENHRY and CDR2 SYGVKD come from the germline V gene. The CDR3 has 11 amino acids. CDR3 DNA sequence: TGTGCCATCAGTGAAGGGACTGAAGCTTTCTTT. This encodes CAISEGTEAFF.

This clone appeared once. The chain combines TRBV4-1 with TRBJ2-5, with 7 nucleotides matching TRBD1. Germline CDR1 reads MGHRA; CDR2 reads YSYEKL. The CDR3 runs 14 residues. V shed 4 bases and J 3 bases; nucleotides not matched to a gene: 5. DNA of the CDR3: TGCGCCAGCAGCCCCGAAGGGACAGAAGAGACCCAGTACTTC. It yields the protein CASSPEGTEETQYF.

The rearrangement joins TRBV28 to TRBJ1-2; 11 bases align to TRBD1. Germline V CDR1 and CDR2: MDHEN, SYDVKM. Losses at the gene ends were 5 bases for V and 9 bases for J; bases not matched to a gene: 11. This CDR3 is built from 15 residues. CDR3 in amino acids: CASSLSGQGAVSYTF. CDR3 DNA: TGTGCCAGCAGTCTTTCCGGACAGGGGGCGGTAAGCTACACCTTC.

This chain uses TRBV5-4 with TRBJ2-2; 10 nucleotides match TRBD2. Germline V gives CDR1 SGHNT, CDR2 YYREEE (reference sequence). V gave up 4 bases and J gave up 7 bases; unmatched junction bases: 7. The CDR3 contains 15 residues. For the CDR3, the DNA is TGTGCCAGCAGCCAAGGCGGGACTAGCGACGGGGAGCTGTTTTTT. Its translation: CASSQGGTSDGELFF.

The rearrangement uses TRBV6-5 and TRBJ1-4; TRBD1 matches at 8 bases. The CDR3 length is 14 residues. With V trimmed by 6 bases and J by 5 bases, 5 bases remained unmatched. Germline CDR1 reads MNHEY; CDR2 reads SVGAGI. The CDR3 spells CASSRQGWNEKLFF. The CDR3, as DNA: TGTGCCAGCAGCCGACAGGGGTGGAATGAAAAACTGTTTTTT.

The chain is built from TRBV5-8 and TRBJ2-2; D ambiguous. V shed 4 bases and J shed 4 bases, with 17 bases lying between them. Germline values: CDR1 SGHTS, CDR2 YDEGEE. The CDR3 is 16 amino acids. DNA of the CDR3: TGTGCCAGCAGCAGTCATTCAGATTGGGGCACCGGGGAGCTGTTTTTT. Translation gives CASSSHSDWGTGELFF.

The CDR3 region is CASSLIEQEDYGYTF. The CDR3, as DNA: TGTGCCAGCAGCTTGATCGAACAGGAGGACTATGGCTACACCTTC. The V call is TRBV5-4, the J call TRBJ1-2, with D possibly matching TRBD1 (5 bases). Germline V gene data show CDR1 as SGHNT and CDR2 as YYREEE (reference sequence). The CDR3 extends over 15 amino acids. Trimming stripped 1 base from V and 3 bases from J, with 13 bases between.

V gene TRBV5-4 combines with J gene TRBJ2-2; tentative D call: TRBD2 (5 bases). V lost 2 bases to trimming and J lost 5 bases, with 19 bases between them. The CDR3 extends over 17 amino acids. Germline values: CDR1 SGHNT, CDR2 YYREEE (reference sequence). The CDR3 loop reads CASSFALVEVFTGELFF. In nucleotides, the CDR3 is TGTGCCAGCAGCTTTGCATTGGTGGAGGTCTTTACCGGGGAGCTGTTTTTT.

For the CDR3, the DNA is TGTGCCAGTAGTACAGGGGTCCATGAGCAGTTCTTC. This translates into CASSTGVHEQFF. This chain links TRBV19 with TRBJ2-1, with D possibly matching TRBD1 (6 bases). CDR1 LNHDA and CDR2 SQIVND come from the germline V gene (reference sequence). The CDR3 covers 12 residues. V gave up 4 bases and J gave up 8 bases, with 9 bases separating them.

This chain links TRBV2 with TRBJ2-2, with 9 bases matching TRBD2. This CDR3 has 17 residues. V was pared by 0 bases and J by 3 bases, with 5 bases of the junction left unmatched. Germline V gene lookup returns CDR1 SNHLY and CDR2 FYNNEI. The CDR3 DNA is TGTGCCAGCAGTGAAGCGCCGGGACTAGCATACACCGGGGAGCTGTTTTTT. This encodes CASSEAPGLAYTGELFF.

The chain employs TRBV6-5 and TRBJ2-7; 8 bases map to TRBD2. The V and J ends lost 5 bases and 5 bases, in that order; junction bases with no gene match: 8. Germline loops: CDR1 MNHEY, CDR2 SVGAGI. The CDR3 covers 14 residues. In DNA form, the CDR3 reads TGTGCCAGCAGTAACGGACTAGCAAGCGACGAGCAGTACTTC. Its translation: CASSNGLASDEQYF.

V usage is TRBV6-6 and J usage is TRBJ2-7; D is ambiguous. Germline loops: CDR1 MNHNY, CDR2 SVGAGI (reference sequence). Trimming cost V 2 bases and J 5 bases, with 10 bases left between them. The CDR3 covers 13 residues. CDR3 amino acids: CASSYDNGDEQYF. The CDR3 DNA reads as TGTGCCAGCAGTTACGACAATGGGGACGAGCAGTACTTC.

V usage is TRBV2 and J usage is TRBJ2-1; D is unresolved. The germline V gene encodes CDR1 SNHLY and CDR2 FYNNEI. Trimming removed 5 bases at V and 6 bases at J, with 8 bases between. The CDR3 runs 12 residues. The CDR3 DNA reads TGTGCCAGCAGTTACCCGGGCAATGAGCAGTTCTTC. It translates to CASSYPGNEQFF. Combining the CDR3 with reference TRBV2 and TRBJ2-1 gives the whole variable domain EPEVTQTPSHQVTQMGQEVILRCVPISNHLYFYWYRQILGQKVEFLVSFYNNEISEKSEIFDDQFSVERPDGSNFTLKIRSTKLEDSAMYFCASSYPGNEQFFGPGTRLTVL.

This clone showed up just once. This chain connects TRBV7-2 to TRBJ1-1; D is unclear. Germline CDR1 is SGHTA and CDR2 is FQGNSA. The CDR3 contains 12 residues. Trimming took 1 base from V and 6 from J, leaving 6 bases between them. The CDR3 loop reads CASSLGIPEAFF. DNA for the CDR3: TGTGCCAGCAGCTTAGGAATACCTGAAGCTTTCTTT.

The CDR3 bases are TGTGCCAGCTCGCGGACTAGCGGGGGGGACAATGAGCAGTTCTTC. Encoded protein: CASSRTSGGDNEQFF. The V gene is TRBV18, the J gene TRBJ2-1; 15 bases agree with TRBD2. The CDR3 consists of 15 residues. V was pared by 6 bases and J by 5 bases, with 2 bases of the junction left unmatched. CDR1 is KGHSH and CDR2 is LQKENI in the germline V gene.

To note about this clone: Its ends do not fully match the called genes, so a read error is possible. The V call is TRBV2, the J call TRBJ1-1, with D possibly being TRBD1 (5 bases). The CDR3 is 14 amino acids. Germline V lookup: CDR1 SNHLY, CDR2 FYNNEI. CDR3 DNA: TGTGCCATCAGTGGAGAAGGTCGGGGCTCTGAAGCTTTCTTT. Translating gives CAISGEGRGSEAFF.

The chain carries TRBV27 and TRBJ2-3, with D hard to call. Trimming shortened V by 2 bases and J by 1 base, and 7 bases separated the two germline ends. The CDR3 is 14 residues long. The germline V gene has CDR1 MNHEY and CDR2 SMNVEV (reference sequence). CDR3 coding DNA: TGTGCCAGCAGTTTAACAAAAGGCACAGATACGCAGTATTTT. Its protein product is CASSLTKGTDTQYF.

This chain joins TRBV19 and TRBJ1-4; 7 bases are a match to TRBD1. The germline V gene has CDR1 LNHDA and CDR2 SQIVND (reference sequence). V lost 2 bases, J lost 4 bases, and 7 bases stayed unmatched. This CDR3 is built from 16 residues. The CDR3 is CASSIRDSRLNEKLFF. For the CDR3, the DNA is TGTGCCAGTAGTATAAGGGACAGCAGGCTTAATGAAAAACTGTTTTTT.

The gene calls are TRBV28 and TRBJ1-5; TRBD1 matches at 7 bases. This CDR3 contains 14 residues. V was clipped by 6 bases and J by 5 bases; unmatched bases: 7. Germline V gene sequence: CDR1 MDHEN, CDR2 SYDVKM. This CDR3 reads CASSHDRDDQPQHF. In DNA form, the CDR3 reads TGTGCCAGCAGCCATGACAGGGATGATCAGCCCCAGCATTTT.

This chain uses TRBV10-2 with TRBJ2-7, with TRBD1 matching 7 bases. Germline-derived CDR1 and CDR2 are WSHSY and SAAADI. The CDR3 is 14 amino acids. V lost 8 bases, J lost 5 bases, and 12 bases stayed unmatched. CDR3 residues: CASLGGGGLHEQYF. DNA of the CDR3: TGCGCCAGCCTAGGGGGCGGAGGTCTCCACGAGCAGTACTTC.

V usage is TRBV28 and J usage is TRBJ2-7; D is unresolved. Deletions cut 5 bases from V and 0 bases from J, with 14 bases between. Per germline, CDR1 MDHEN and CDR2 SYDVKM. The CDR3 runs 15 residues. In nucleotides, the CDR3 is TGTGCCAGCAGTCGTATGGACGCGAGCTCCTACGAGCAGTACTTC. Amino acids: CASSRMDASSYEQYF.

This chain links TRBV6-1 with TRBJ2-7; 9 bases are shared with TRBD2. The trim removed 0 bases at V and 0 bases at J, leaving 6 bases unmatched. Germline lookup yields CDR1 MNHNS and CDR2 SASEGT. The CDR3 runs 17 residues. In DNA, the CDR3 is TGTGCCAGCAGTGAAGCCTTGACTAGCGGAAGCTCCTACGAGCAGTACTTC. This translates into CASSEALTSGSSYEQYF.

This clone showed up just a few times. The chain carries TRBV7-2 and TRBJ2-2, with D hard to call. This CDR3 region has 13 residues. The V and J ends lost 11 bases and 2 bases respectively, with 12 bases between them. Germline values: CDR1 SGHTA, CDR2 FQGNSA. The chain's CDR3 is CAPYQRNTGELFF. The CDR3 DNA sequence: TGTGCCCCGTATCAGAGAAACACCGGGGAGCTGTTTTTT.

V usage is TRBV11-2 and J usage is TRBJ2-2; maybe TRBD1 (5 bases). Trimming removed 5 bases from V and 6 bases from J, with 19 bases in between. The germline V gene encodes CDR1 SGHAT and CDR2 FQNNGV. The CDR3 has 16 amino acids. Here the CDR3 DNA reads TGTGCCAGCAGCCTCCTCGGCCAGGGTAATTCCGGGGAGCTGTTTTTT. Amino acids: CASSLLGQGNSGELFF.

The gene calls are TRBV5-5 and TRBJ2-7, with D uncertain. CDR1 and CDR2 (germline): SGHKS, YYEKEE (reference sequence). This CDR3 spans 14 amino acids. V was clipped by 2 bases and J by 3 bases, with 12 bases between them. The CDR3 sequence is CASSLEGFSYEQYF. CDR3 DNA: TGTGCCAGCAGCTTAGAAGGGTTTAGCTACGAGCAGTACTTC.

This clone was seen only once. The chain is built from TRBV29-1 and TRBJ2-1; D uncertain. The CDR3 is 10 residues long. The V and J ends lost 7 bases and 5 bases respectively, with 6 bases between them. Per the germline V gene, CDR1 is SQVTM and CDR2 is ANQGSEA. The CDR3 DNA sequence: TGCAGCGCCGACCACAATGAGCAGTTCTTC. Translated: CSADHNEQFF.

This clone rates as medium-sized. This chain connects TRBV27 to TRBJ1-1, with D hard to call. V was shortened by 3 bases and J by 0 bases, with 8 bases between the two germline ends. CDR1 is MNHEY and CDR2 is SMNVEV in the germline V gene (reference sequence). The CDR3 contains 14 residues. The CDR3 DNA is TGTGCCAGCAGTTTGACACGGGTGAACACTGAAGCTTTCTTT. Encoded protein: CASSLTRVNTEAFF.

The count of this clone is one. Here the CDR3 reads CASSSSGTSYNEQFF. DNA for the CDR3: TGTGCCAGCAGCTCATCCGGGACTTCCTACAATGAGCAGTTCTTC. V usage is TRBV7-2 and J usage is TRBJ2-1; D is perhaps TRBD2 (6 bases). Deletions cut 4 bases from V and 1 base from J, with 11 bases between. This CDR3 comprises 15 residues. Germline CDR1 reads SGHTA; CDR2 reads FQGNSA.

V is TRBV5-1 and J is TRBJ2-1, with D possibly called TRBD1 or TRBD2 (5 bases each). This CDR3 spans 15 amino acids. The V and J ends lost 3 bases and 6 bases respectively, with 16 bases between them. Germline CDR1 and CDR2: SGHRS and YFSETQ. The CDR3 region is CASSSRERSGNEQFF. DNA for the CDR3: TGCGCCAGCAGCTCCAGGGAGCGGTCGGGCAATGAGCAGTTCTTC.

This clone rates as large. The genes are TRBV6-1 and TRBJ2-1; D uncertain. This CDR3 is 11 amino acids long. Deletions cut 5 bases from V and 8 bases from J, with 7 bases between. Germline CDR1 and CDR2: MNHNS and SASEGT. The CDR3 DNA follows: TGTGCCAGCAGTCAGACGCATGAGCAGTTCTTC. The encoded protein is CASSQTHEQFF.